This T cell receptor beta chain was profiled in a study of shared clonotypes between healthy human individuals. The CDR3 extends over 12 amino acids. Germline CDR1 MNHEY, CDR2 SVGAGI. J gave up 5 bases and V 5 bases, and 0 bases lay outside the gene matches. Profiling relied on immunoSEQ multiplex PCR, and the TCRdb table lists in-frame clones only, not all of them. The sample contains about 2,500,000 clones, around nine tenths of which appear only once. In regard to this clone: Other DNA sequences within the sample encode an identical CDR3.

The sequenced sample was naive CD4+ T cells sorted from blood. Subset noted: CD45RA+ positively selected. This clonotype was sampled from a man in his late teens or twenties in good health. This chain uses TRBV6-5 with TRBJ1-5; 7 bases map to TRBD1. The CDR3 is CASSQGDQPQHF. CDR3 nucleotides: TGTGCCAGCAGTCAGGGGGATCAGCCCCAGCATTTT.